Listed below are T cell receptor beta chains from one sample, sequenced in a study of blood T cell repertoires in COVID-19. Method: immunoSEQ multiplex PCR; TCRdb's copy keeps in-frame clones and lacks some. The table lists fewer than 400,000 clones, 92% of them singletons, with around a sixth in the top ten. Sequencing was carried out using PBMCs or T cells enriched from blood (not recorded which). These receptor sequences come from a woman aged 25 to 39 who had recovered from COVID-19. Both conserved end residues are part of each CDR3. Fields, in order: D gene, clone size, V gene, J gene, CDR3 DNA, CDR3 protein. The D gene is left open where the match is weak. Not every row has a clone size; where given, it reads once, few, many or a size class.

TRBD2	once	TRBV3-1/TRBV3-2	TRBJ2-1	TGTGCCAGCAGCCACACAACCCTAGCGGCCCTGAATGAGCAGTTCTTC	CASSHTTLAALNEQFF
TRBD2	.	TRBV15	TRBJ2-7	TGTGCCACCAGCCGCGGGGGGCAAAGCTCCTACGAGCAGTACTTC	CATSRGGQSSYEQYF
TRBD2	.	TRBV7-6	TRBJ2-1	TGTGCCAGCAGCTTAGAGCGGGGGAACTCCTACAATGAGCAGTTCTTC	CASSLERGNSYNEQFF
TRBD2	.	TRBV9	TRBJ2-7	TGTGCCAGCAGCGCCTCCCCACGGGGGGGCTACGAGCAGTACTTC	CASSASPRGGYEQYF
.	.	TRBV11-3	TRBJ2-3	TGTGCCAGCAGCTTGAGGGGGTCAGATACGCAGTATTTT	CASSLRGSDTQYF
.	.	TRBV7-2	TRBJ2-4	TGTGCCAGCAGCTCCAGACCAGACACAAAAAACATTCAGTACTTC	CASSSRPDTKNIQYF
.	.	TRBV14	TRBJ1-6	TGTGCCAGCAGCCAACCGGGCTCCTATAATTCACCCCTCCACTTT	CASSQPGSYNSPLHF
.	.	TRBV11-2	TRBJ2-2	TGTGCCAGCAGCTTCCACACAGGCACCGGGGAGCTGTTTTTT	CASSFHTGTGELFF
.	once	TRBV28	TRBJ2-3	TGTGCCAGCACTTCCGGCACAGATACGCAGTATTTT	CASTSGTDTQYF
TRBD2	few	TRBV30	TRBJ2-2	TGTGCCTGGAGCCGACTAGCGGGGGTTGGGGAGCTGTTTTTT	CAWSRLAGVGELFF
TRBD1	.	TRBV28	TRBJ1-1	TGTGCCAGCAGAGGGGGCGGGAACACTGAAGCTTTCTTT	CASRGGGNTEAFF
.	.	TRBV18	TRBJ2-7	TGTGCCAGCTCACCACCCCCCGGCTACGAGCAGTACTTC	CASSPPPGYEQYF
.	.	TRBV15	TRBJ1-1	TGTGCCACCAGCAGAGGTTTATTGGGGGGATGGGACACTGAAGCTTTCTTT	CATSRGLLGGWDTEAFF
TRBD2	.	TRBV7-2	TRBJ2-5	TGTGCCAGCAGCCTCCACTGGACTAGCGGGGGAGAGACCCAGTACTTC	CASSLHWTSGGETQYF
.	.	TRBV5-1	TRBJ2-7	TGCGCCAGCAGCGAAAGAAGCGGAGAGGGCGAGCAGTACTTC	CASSERSGEGEQYF
.	.	TRBV7-9	TRBJ2-7	TGTGCCAGCAGCCCTACGCGGACTGGATCCTACGAGCAGTACTTC	CASSPTRTGSYEQYF
.	.	TRBV18	TRBJ2-1	TGTGCCAGCTCGCCTGTGGAGCAGTCCTACAATGAGCAGTTCTTC	CASSPVEQSYNEQFF
TRBD2	.	TRBV7-2	TRBJ2-7	TGTGCCAGCAGCCGGCAAGGACTAGCGGGCCACTCCTACGAGCAGTACTTC	CASSRQGLAGHSYEQYF
.	once	TRBV5-4	TRBJ1-2	TGTGCCAGCAGCCCGACACCAGGGGCTAACTATGGCTACACCTTC	CASSPTPGANYGYTF
TRBD1	.	TRBV3-1/TRBV3-2	TRBJ1-2	TGTGCCAGCAGCCGGACAGGGGACTATGGCTACACCTTC	CASSRTGDYGYTF
TRBD1	.	TRBV4-1	TRBJ1-6	TGCGCCAGCAGCCAATCGGGACAGGGGGCTCTTGGTTCACCCCTCCACTTT	CASSQSGQGALGSPLHF
.	.	TRBV10-3	TRBJ1-5	TGTGCCATCAGTGAGTCGAAGTTGATATCCGGCAGGGAAGGCCGCAATCAGCCCCAGCATTTT	CAISESKLISGREGRNQPQHF
TRBD1	.	TRBV5-5	TRBJ1-2	TGTGCCAGCAGCCAACGACAGGGGGGTAACTATGGCTACACCTTC	CASSQRQGGNYGYTF